These 18 T cell receptor beta chains were sequenced from one sample in a study of identical twins. A single record per CDR3 protein comes from TCRdb applying MiXCR to the 5' RACE reads. This sample carries roughly 240,000 distinct CDR3 sequences, approximately 7% of them seen once, and the ten largest clones take more than 3%. Another study also made use of these data, one on yellow fever vaccine responses in identical twins.

Specimen: memory (CD45RO+) T cells sorted from blood. The receptors were gathered from a woman aged 18 to 35 in good health.

This clonotype has more than one count but fewer than ten. The J gene is TRBJ2-3, the V gene TRBV5-1; a weak D match, TRBD2 (5 bases). The CDR3 length is 13 residues. Germline CDR1 SGHRS, CDR2 YFSETQ. V was cut by 0 bases and J by 4 bases, with 6 bases left in between. The CDR3 loop reads CASSLVGADTQYF. CDR3 in DNA: TGCGCCAGCAGCTTGGTCGGGGCAGATACGCAGTATTTT.

This clonotype has only a few counts. This chain uses TRBV2 with TRBJ2-7; no clear D. This CDR3 spans 11 amino acids. V gave up 7 bases and J gave up 4 bases, with 8 bases separating them. The V gene's germline CDR1 is SNHLY and CDR2 FYNNEI. The CDR3 sequence: CASKEVYEQYV. CDR3 coding DNA: TGTGCCAGCAAGGAAGTTTACGAGCAGTACGTC.

The rearrangement links TRBV20-1 to TRBJ2-3; D might be TRBD1 (5 bases). The CDR3 is 13 residues long. Germline V CDR1 and CDR2: DFQATT, SNEGSKA (reference sequence). The V gene lost 6 bases and the J gene lost 5 bases, with 15 bases spanning the gap. The CDR3 region is CSAQGQSGDTQYF. CDR3 nucleotides: TGCAGTGCCCAAGGACAATCCGGAGATACGCAGTATTTT.

This clonotype was detected only a few times. The rearrangement links TRBV6-2 or TRBV6-3 to TRBJ2-3; 8 positions agree with TRBD1. This CDR3 has 15 residues. Looked up from germline, CDR1 is MNHEY and CDR2 is SVGEGT. V dropped 6 bases and J dropped 2; count of bases not matched to a gene: 7. The CDR3 sequence: CASRPRGHLTDTQYF. For the CDR3, the DNA is TGTGCCAGCAGGCCCAGGGGGCACCTCACAGATACGCAGTATTTT.

This chain joins TRBV5-6 and TRBJ2-7; D unresolved. CDR1 is SGHDT, CDR2 YYEEEE, per germline. There are 15 residues in the CDR3. Deletions cut 0 bases from V and 2 bases from J, with 12 bases between. CDR3 sequence reads: CASSLEGFRAYEQYV. The CDR3 DNA sequence: TGTGCCAGCAGCTTGGAGGGTTTTAGGGCCTACGAGCAGTACGTC.

This clonotype was seen a few times. The rearrangement links TRBV12-3 or TRBV12-4 to TRBJ2-5, with D tentatively TRBD1 or TRBD2 (5 bases each). CDR3 length equals 14 residues. The V and J ends lost 1 base and 5 bases respectively, with 11 bases between them. Here the CDR3 reads CASSLGRWGETQYF. As DNA, the CDR3 is TGTGCCAGCAGTTTAGGCCGCTGGGGGGAGACCCAGTACTTC.

V gene TRBV27 combines with J gene TRBJ1-2; tentative D call: TRBD1 (6 bases). Germline CDR1 is MNHEY and CDR2 is SMNVEV (reference sequence). V shed 5 bases and J shed 4 bases, with 17 bases lying between them. This CDR3 comprises 15 residues. The chain's CDR3 is CASSPAGRGLYGYTF. DNA of the CDR3: TGTGCCAGCAGTCCCGCCGGCAGGGGTCTCTATGGCTACACCTTC.

The chain couples TRBV20-1 to TRBJ2-5, with TRBD2 as a possible D gene (6 bases). The germline gives CDR1 DFQATT, CDR2 SNEGSKA (reference sequence). The CDR3 totals 15 residues. Trimming stripped 0 bases from V and 5 bases from J, with 16 bases between. The CDR3 nucleotides are TGCAGTGCTAGAGATCAACGGGGGAGAACTGAGACCCAGTACTTC. Its translation: CSARDQRGRTETQYF.

Of note for this clonotype: A junction end diverges from the germline sequence, so it may reflect a read error. This chain links TRBV11-1 with TRBJ2-3; 9 nucleotides match TRBD2. The CDR3 sequence is 18 residues long. Per germline, CDR1 SGHAT and CDR2 FQDESV (reference sequence). The CDR3, as DNA: TGTACCAGCAGTTTGATGCGGATAGTAAGCGGGGGGCAAAATACGCAGTATTTT. Translated, it gives CTSSLMRIVSGGQNTQYF.

The chain uses TRBV28 and TRBJ1-2, with a tentative D call TRBD1 (5 bases). The V end was cut by 3 bases, the J end by 0 bases, with 14 bases between. The germline gives CDR1 MDHEN, CDR2 SYDVKM. This CDR3 has 16 amino acids. CDR3 loop: CASSFWGTETNYGYTF. The DNA of the CDR3 is TGTGCCAGCAGTTTTTGGGGGACCGAGACTAACTATGGCTACACCTTC.

This clonotype was observed a few times. The chain links TRBV3-1 to TRBJ2-3; the D gene is possibly TRBD2 (5 bases). The V end was cut by 4 bases, the J end by 1 base, with 15 bases between. The CDR3 contains 16 residues. The germline gives CDR1 LGHDT, CDR2 YNNKEL (reference sequence). CDR3 sequence reads: CASSPRPISGTDTQYF. The CDR3 coding sequence is TGTGCCAGCAGCCCACGTCCAATTAGCGGCACAGATACGCAGTATTTT.

The chain joins TRBV18 to TRBJ2-7; a weak D match, TRBD1 (5 bases). This CDR3 is 16 amino acids long. The ends were cut back, 4 bases at V and 0 bases at J, with 16 bases in the middle. In germline, CDR1 is KGHSH, CDR2 LQKENI. The CDR3 region has the DNA TGTGCCAGCTCACTTGCTGAGGTAGGGGCCTCCTACGAGCAGTACGTC. It yields the protein CASSLAEVGASYEQYV.

The chain combines TRBV28 with TRBJ2-7, with TRBD2 matching 7 bases. V was pared by 5 bases and J by 2 bases, with 3 bases of the junction left unmatched. CDR1 is MDHEN, CDR2 SYDVKM, per germline. This CDR3 region has 13 residues. For the CDR3, the DNA is TGTGCCAGCAGTGTGGGGGGGACCTACGAGCAGTACTTC. This gives the protein CASSVGGTYEQYF.

J is TRBJ2-2 and V is TRBV5-1, with D perhaps being TRBD1 or TRBD2 (5 bases each). The CDR3 spans 14 residues. V dropped 2 bases and J dropped 4 bases, with 9 bases sitting between them. CDR1 SGHRS and CDR2 YFSETQ come from the germline V gene. CDR3 residues: CASSLQEATGELFF. The DNA of the CDR3 is TGCGCCAGCAGCTTACAGGAGGCCACCGGGGAGCTGTTTTTT. The complete variable domain, with remaining parts taken from reference TRBV5-1 and TRBJ2-2, reads KAGVTQTPRYLIKTRGQQVTLSCSPISGHRSVSWYQQTPGQGLQFLFEYFSETQRNKGNFPGRFSGRQFSNSRSEMNVSTLELGDSALYLCASSLQEATGELFFGEGSRLTVL.

A single count supports this clonotype. This chain joins TRBV21-1 and TRBJ2-7; the table assigns TRBD2, which was not confirmed against the DNA. TRBV21-1 corresponds to a pseudogene. The CDR3 is 17 residues long. The CDR3: CASPLPAGTSGPYEQYV. The CDR3 region has the DNA TGTGCCAGCCCCCTCCCCGCCGGGACTAGCGGCCCCTACGAGCAGTACGTC.

This clonotype was recorded a few times. The rearrangement joins TRBV10-3 to TRBJ2-5; tentatively, D is TRBD2 (5 bases). Germline assignment: CDR1 ENHRY and CDR2 SYGVKD. The V end was cut by 3 bases, the J end by 4 bases, with 12 bases between. The CDR3 runs 14 residues. The CDR3 loop is CAISESRAGETQYF. In DNA form, the CDR3 reads TGTGCCATCAGTGAATCGAGGGCGGGAGAGACCCAGTACTTC.

This clonotype has only a few counts. This sequence joins TRBV2 and TRBJ2-1, with 7 positions matching TRBD2. This CDR3 comprises 12 residues. The germline CDR1 and CDR2 sequences are SNHLY and FYNNEI. J was trimmed by 9 bases and V by 4 bases; bases with no gene match: 3. The CDR3, as DNA: TGTGCCAGCAGTGGGGGGGGGAGTGAGCAGTTCTTC. Its translation: CASSGGGSEQFF.

This clonotype came up a few times. The chain carries TRBV12-3 or TRBV12-4 and TRBJ1-2; D is uncertain. The ends were cut back, 4 bases at V and 9 bases at J, with 12 bases in the middle. This CDR3 has 12 amino acids. The CDR3: CASSSPLKSYTF. The CDR3 DNA sequence: TGTGCCAGCAGTTCCCCTCTAAAAAGCTACACCTTC.